The 4 T cell receptor beta chains in this list originate from one sample, sequenced in a study of T cells in Graves' hyperthyroidism and ophthalmopathy. TCR beta CDR3 region amplification was performed from RNA transcripts. TCR CDR3 underwent first-round RT-PCR with the HTBI primer set. TCRdb passed the multiplex PCR reads through MiXCR, listing each CDR3 protein once. The data show 490,000 or so distinct CDR3 sequences, under 25% seen once. The sequencing input was blood. Receptors were obtained from a woman aged 70-85 years with Graves' ophthalmopathy.

The chain has TRBV20-1 and TRBJ1-5; D not resolved. V lost 0 bases and J lost 4, with 13 bases in between. The CDR3 contains 15 residues. CDR1 is DFQATT, CDR2 SNEGSKA, per germline (reference sequence). The CDR3 spells CSAREQALGNQPQHF. Here the CDR3 DNA reads TGCAGTGCTAGAGAGCAGGCCCTAGGTAATCAGCCCCAGCATTTT.

This chain connects TRBV6-1 to TRBJ1-5; 8 nucleotides align to TRBD1. CDR1 and CDR2 (germline): MNHNS, SASEGT. The J segment lost 4 bases and the V segment lost 8 bases, leaving 7 bases of the junction unmatched. The CDR3 has 14 residues. The CDR3 sequence: CASSQGARNQPQHF. The CDR3, as DNA: TGTGCCAGCTCGCAGGGGGCTAGGAATCAGCCCCAGCATTTT.

Comments on this clonotype: A read error may be the cause here, since a much bigger clone is one base away. The chain is built from TRBV7-2 and TRBJ1-6, with TRBD1 identical over 7 bases. V shed 1 base, J shed 10 bases, and the junction held 7 bases outside the gene matches. The CDR3 is 15 residues long. Germline lookup yields CDR1 SGHTA and CDR2 FQGNSA. The CDR3, as DNA: TGTGCCAGCAGCTTAGATGCCACAGGGGAATCACCCCTCCACTTT. Amino acid sequence: CASSLDATGESPLHF.

In the case of this clonotype: This sequence may be a read error, since a much larger clone differs from it by one base. The CDR3 does not close with the conserved phenylalanine or tryptophan, likely indicating a read error. This chain joins TRBV2 and TRBJ2-1, with 8 bases identical to TRBD2. The CDR3 spans 13 residues. The junction had 1 base not matched to a gene; V was cut back by 5 bases and J by 4 bases. CDR1 and CDR2 (germline): SNHLY, FYNNEI. CDR3 amino acids: CASSREGYNEQFS. DNA of the CDR3: TGTGCCAGCAGTCGGGAGGGTTACAATGAGCAGTTCTCC.